This TCR beta chain was retrieved from a study of T cells in Graves' hyperthyroidism and ophthalmopathy. Study conclusions and caveats: Ophthalmopathy got predicted by the model a median 6.5 months before its onset. Ophthalmopathy and stable hyperthyroidism were separated by a 13 V-J model.

RNA transcripts were the template for amplifying TCR beta CDR3 regions. First-round RT-PCR with HTBI primers amplified the TCR CDR3 region. TCRdb analysed the multiplex PCR reads with MiXCR anew, one entry per CDR3 protein. The top ten clones hold approximately 49% of a sample with under 350,000 distinct CDR3 sequences, roughly 20% of them seen once. V shed 3 bases and J shed 3 bases, with 9 bases lying between them. Germline CDR1 MNHEY, CDR2 SMNVEV (reference sequence). This CDR3 spans 15 amino acids. This clonotype was counted a few times. Its antigen is not known. The chain couples TRBV27 to TRBJ1-6, with D possibly matching TRBD1 (5 bases). The receptor's source is a woman in her forties or fifties with Graves' hyperthyroidism. The sequenced sample consisted of blood. CDR3: CASSFERGYNSPLHF. In DNA, the CDR3 is TGTGCCAGCAGTTTCGAGAGGGGCTATAATTCACCCCTCCACTTT.